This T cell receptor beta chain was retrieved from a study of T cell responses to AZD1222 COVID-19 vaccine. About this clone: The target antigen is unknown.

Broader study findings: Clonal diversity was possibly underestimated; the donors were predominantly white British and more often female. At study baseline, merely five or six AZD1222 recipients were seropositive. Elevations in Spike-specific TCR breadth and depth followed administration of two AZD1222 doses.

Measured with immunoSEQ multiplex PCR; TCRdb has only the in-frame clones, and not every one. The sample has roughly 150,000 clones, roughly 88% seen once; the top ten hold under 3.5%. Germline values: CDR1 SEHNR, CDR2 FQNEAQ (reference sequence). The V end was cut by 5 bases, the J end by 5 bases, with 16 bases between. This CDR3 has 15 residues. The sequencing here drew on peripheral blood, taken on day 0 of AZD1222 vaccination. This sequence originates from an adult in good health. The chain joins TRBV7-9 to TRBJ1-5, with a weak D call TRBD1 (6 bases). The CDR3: CASSPLGGLDQPQHF. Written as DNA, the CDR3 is TGTGCCAGCAGCCCCTTAGGGGGGCTGGATCAGCCCCAGCATTTT.